The TCR beta chain described here comes from a study of CDR3 diversity in severe acne. This clonotype has only a few counts. With 6 bases removed from V and 7 bases from J, the gap between germline ends came to 19 bases. Germline CDR1 is SQVTM and CDR2 is ANQGSEA. The length of the CDR3 is 13 residues. TCRdb reprocessed the PCR reads with MiXCR, giving one entry per CDR3 protein. The sample comprises fewer than 90,000 distinct CDR3 sequences, approximately 54% of which are singletons, and 11% rests with the top ten. The genes are TRBV29-1 and TRBJ2-7, with D uncertain. The specimen sequenced was blood. The origin of this receptor is a male donor with severe acne vulgaris. The CDR3 here is CSVGPGFTPEQYF. CDR3 bases: TGCAGCGTGGGCCCCGGGTTTACCCCTGAGCAGTACTTC.